The sample holds one count of the clone carrying this TCR beta chain. Authors' analysis steps: Reference gene primers were amplified, and this amplification served to estimate nucleated cell counts. Assay used: immunoSEQ multiplex PCR; TCRdb lists only in-frame clones, some missing. V, J and clone size reflect that table, while D and trimming were determined from the DNA. The sample has 40,000 to 55,000 clones, 90% seen once; the top ten hold about 10%. The sample originates from a study of blood T cell repertoires in COVID-19. Study in general: Whether acute or convalescent, the COVID-19 samples came from the United States, Italy and Spain. The cDNA or gDNA used as material had been derived from T cells, B-cell-depleted T cells, or PBMCs.

After removal of 5 bases from V and 4 bases from J, the junction contained 10 bases not matched to a gene. The germline V gene encodes CDR1 SGHTA and CDR2 FQGNSA. CDR3 length: 15 amino acids. V is TRBV7-2 and J is TRBJ1-1; TRBD1 matches 7 bases. This receptor was obtained from an elderly woman with acute or convalescent COVID-19. The sequenced sample was peripheral blood. DNA for the CDR3: TGTGCCAGCAGCCTAGAGAGGGGGCCGGCCACTGAAGCTTTCTTT. It is translated as CASSLERGPATEAFF.